The clone carrying this T cell receptor (beta chain) was counted only a few times. What it recognizes is unknown. These data belong to a study of T cell repertoires in cytomegalovirus infection. Study background: Peptides in the study included HLA-C-restricted and HLA-B-restricted CMV epitopes. From public TCR beta signatures came an indication of both CMV infection and matching HLA type.

V was cut by 3 bases and J by 2 bases, with 17 bases left in between. There are 17 residues in the CDR3. From germline, CDR1 is MNHEY and CDR2 SVGAGI. Study-wide findings and caveats: In two of eight donors, the top clonotype was HLA-C-restricted CMV-specific. Accumulated public TCR beta family frequency recognized individuals carrying CMV together with the relevant HLA.

TCRdb processed the reads anew with MiXCR; each CDR3 protein has one entry. The table lists tens of thousands of distinct CDR3 sequences, over 20% of them singletons, with roughly two thirds in the top ten. Source: CD8+ T cells from cultured PBMCs, taken from culture after CMV antigen stimulation. The chain combines TRBV6-5 with TRBJ2-1, with a weak D call TRBD2 (7 bases). The sequence derives from a human donor in good health (CMV status not recorded). Some clones in this sample may be carry-over from other donors' samples. CDR3 protein: CASSYPRGGLTYNEQFF. CDR3 in DNA: TGTGCCAGCAGTTATCCAAGGGGGGGGCTAACCTACAATGAGCAGTTCTTC.